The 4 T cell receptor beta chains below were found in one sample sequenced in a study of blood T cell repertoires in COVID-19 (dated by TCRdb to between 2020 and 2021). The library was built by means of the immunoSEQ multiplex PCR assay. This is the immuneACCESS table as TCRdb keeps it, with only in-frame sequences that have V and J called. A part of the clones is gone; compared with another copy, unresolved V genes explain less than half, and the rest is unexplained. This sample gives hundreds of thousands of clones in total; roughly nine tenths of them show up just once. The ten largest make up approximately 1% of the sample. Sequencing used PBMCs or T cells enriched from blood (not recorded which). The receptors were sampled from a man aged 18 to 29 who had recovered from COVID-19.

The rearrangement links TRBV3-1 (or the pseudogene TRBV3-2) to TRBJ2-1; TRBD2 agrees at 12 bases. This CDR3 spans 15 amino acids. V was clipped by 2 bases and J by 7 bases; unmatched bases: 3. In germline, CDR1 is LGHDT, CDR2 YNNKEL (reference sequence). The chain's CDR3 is CASSQRTSGENEQFF. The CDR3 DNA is TGTGCCAGCAGCCAAAGGACTAGCGGGGAAAATGAGCAGTTCTTC.

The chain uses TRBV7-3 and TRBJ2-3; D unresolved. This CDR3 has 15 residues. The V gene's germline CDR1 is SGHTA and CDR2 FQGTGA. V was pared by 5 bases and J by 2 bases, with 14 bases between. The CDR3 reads CASSPRGSLTDTQYF. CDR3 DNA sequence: TGTGCCAGCAGCCCCAGAGGCAGCCTCACAGATACGCAGTATTTT.

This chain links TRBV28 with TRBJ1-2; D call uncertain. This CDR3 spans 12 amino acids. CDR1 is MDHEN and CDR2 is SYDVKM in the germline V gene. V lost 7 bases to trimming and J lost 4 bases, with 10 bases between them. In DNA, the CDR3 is TGTGCCAGCACAGGTCCCCCCTATGGCTACACCTTC. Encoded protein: CASTGPPYGYTF.

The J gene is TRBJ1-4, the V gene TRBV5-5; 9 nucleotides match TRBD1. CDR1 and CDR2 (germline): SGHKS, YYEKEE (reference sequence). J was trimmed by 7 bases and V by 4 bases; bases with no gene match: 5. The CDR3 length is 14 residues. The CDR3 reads CASSPGQGSEKLFF. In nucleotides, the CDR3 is TGTGCCAGCAGCCCGGGACAGGGTTCTGAAAAACTGTTTTTT.